The 16 T cell receptor beta chains below all came from one sample that was sequenced in a study of T cells in localized non-small cell lung cancer. Produced via immunoSEQ multiplex PCR; TCRdb's table is partial and in-frame only. The sample holds 130,000 or so clones, around 89% seen once. Sequencing used peripheral blood, obtained before any cancer treatment. The receptor set was obtained from a female donor over 55 with stage I lung adenocarcinoma.

The chain joins TRBV19 to TRBJ1-1; no reliable D call. Trimming stripped 6 bases from V and 1 base from J, with 12 bases between. CDR3 size: 14 residues. Germline CDR1 is LNHDA and CDR2 is SQIVND (reference sequence). CDR3 sequence: CASRLDTTNTEAFF. CDR3 in DNA: TGTGCCAGTAGGTTAGACACCACGAACACTGAAGCTTTCTTT.

J is TRBJ2-7 and V is TRBV10-3, with a tentative D call TRBD1 (6 bases). This CDR3 has 14 amino acids. The germline V gene has CDR1 ENHRY and CDR2 SYGVKD. Trimming removed 4 bases from V and 2 bases from J, with 12 bases in between. CDR3 region: CAISVDRLAYEQYF. The CDR3 DNA sequence: TGTGCCATCAGTGTGGACAGATTAGCCTACGAGCAGTACTTC.

CDR3 residues: CASSSTRSDGNTEAFF. DNA for the CDR3: TGTGCCAGCAGCTCCACCAGATCGGACGGGAACACTGAAGCTTTCTTT. The V gene is TRBV7-9, the J gene TRBJ1-1; D gene ambiguous. Germline V gene lookup returns CDR1 SEHNR and CDR2 FQNEAQ (reference sequence). Trimming cost V 4 bases and J 1 base, with 16 bases left between them. The CDR3 is 16 residues long.

The count of this clone is one. The V gene is TRBV5-1, the J gene TRBJ2-3; D possibly corresponds to TRBD1 (5 bases). Germline assignment: CDR1 SGHRS and CDR2 YFSETQ. This CDR3 spans 17 amino acids. V dropped 0 bases and J dropped 0 bases, with 14 bases sitting between them. This chain's CDR3 is CASSLASLSGSTDTQYF. The CDR3 DNA sequence: TGCGCCAGCAGCTTGGCGTCGTTGTCAGGGAGCACAGATACGCAGTATTTT.

This clone was observed a few times. The chain has TRBV10-2 and TRBJ1-1; D call uncertain. The CDR3 is made up of 14 amino acids. The V end was cut by 4 bases, the J end by 0 bases, with 9 bases between. The germline gives CDR1 WSHSY, CDR2 SAAADI. The CDR3 is CASSAASMNTEAFF. The CDR3, as DNA: TGCGCCAGCAGTGCCGCCTCCATGAACACTGAAGCTTTCTTT.

This sequence joins TRBV5-1 and TRBJ2-5; TRBD1 agrees at 9 bases. The germline CDR1 and CDR2 sequences are SGHRS and YFSETQ. The length of the CDR3 is 16 residues. The V segment lost 4 bases and the J segment 5 bases; nucleotides outside the gene matches: 12. The CDR3 nucleotides are TGCGCCAGCAGCCTGCAAACAGGGGGCGCGTGGGAGACCCAGTACTTC. As protein: CASSLQTGGAWETQYF.

The rearrangement joins TRBV7-3 to TRBJ2-2, with D maybe TRBD2 (5 bases). The CDR3 extends over 15 amino acids. Germline CDR1 SGHTA, CDR2 FQGTGA. Trimming took 5 bases from V and 2 from J, leaving 12 bases between them. The CDR3 loop reads CASSPRGGNTGELFF. The CDR3 DNA reads as TGTGCCAGCAGCCCCCGTGGAGGCAACACCGGGGAGCTGTTTTTT. Full variable domain (outside the CDR3, taken from reference TRBV7-3 and TRBJ2-2): GAGVSQTPSNKVTEKGKYVELRCDPISGHTALYWYRQSLGQGPEFLIYFQGTGAADDSGLPNDRFFAVRPEGSVSTLKIQRTERGDSAVYLCASSPRGGNTGELFFGEGSRLTVL.

The chain has TRBV7-2 and TRBJ1-2, with unresolved D. V dropped 0 bases and J dropped 10 bases, with 18 bases sitting between them. Germline values: CDR1 SGHTA, CDR2 FQGNSA. This CDR3 has 15 residues. CDR3 loop: CASSLAVGQASDYTF. CDR3 coding DNA: TGTGCCAGCAGCTTAGCTGTCGGCCAGGCATCGGACTACACCTTC.

In its sample, this clone was seen once. The V call is TRBV5-1, the J call TRBJ1-6; D may be TRBD1 (6 bases). The CDR3 is 15 amino acids. The V end was cut by 0 bases, the J end by 7 bases, with 11 bases between. The V gene's germline CDR1 is SGHRS and CDR2 YFSETQ. The CDR3 coding sequence is TGCGCCAGCAGCTTGGAGGGGGTGGCCAATTCACCCCTCCACTTT. Residues: CASSLEGVANSPLHF.

The chain combines TRBV5-4 with TRBJ2-7; D possibly corresponds to TRBD2 (6 bases). The CDR3 is 13 amino acids. Germline-derived CDR1 and CDR2 are SGHNT and YYREEE (reference sequence). V lost 9 bases and J lost 0, with 13 bases in between. The CDR3 loop is CATGTRSSYEQYF. The CDR3 DNA reads as TGTGCCACCGGGACTCGGAGCTCCTACGAGCAGTACTTC.

The genes are TRBV19 and TRBJ1-4; D is perhaps TRBD1 (5 bases). The germline V gene encodes CDR1 LNHDA and CDR2 SQIVND (reference sequence). The CDR3 is 15 residues long. V was clipped by 6 bases and J by 3 bases, with 14 bases between them. The CDR3 region is CASRRQWEPNEKLFF. The CDR3 DNA sequence: TGTGCCAGTAGACGACAGTGGGAACCTAATGAAAAACTGTTTTTT.

V usage is TRBV2 and J usage is TRBJ2-1; 9 bases map to TRBD2. From germline, CDR1 is SNHLY and CDR2 FYNNEI. J gave up 4 bases and V 5 bases, and 3 bases lay outside the gene matches. The CDR3 length is 14 residues. The CDR3 reads CASSRTSEYNEQFF. CDR3 nucleotide sequence: TGTGCCAGCAGTAGGACTAGCGAGTACAATGAGCAGTTCTTC.

The chain carries TRBV11-2 and TRBJ2-5; 9 bases are shared with TRBD1. Trimming at V came to 1 base and at J to 4 bases, leaving 7 bases not matched to a gene. Germline assignment: CDR1 SGHAT and CDR2 FQNNGV. CDR3 length equals 16 residues. In DNA, the CDR3 is TGTGCCAGCAGCTTAGGTATTGGACAGGGGACAGAGACCCAGTACTTC. Protein sequence: CASSLGIGQGTETQYF.

This chain connects TRBV28 to TRBJ1-4; D is unclear. V was shortened by 7 bases and J by 8 bases, with 17 bases between the two germline ends. Germline V gene data show CDR1 as MDHEN and CDR2 as SYDVKM. The CDR3 runs to 14 residues. The DNA for the CDR3 is TGTGCCAGCATAAAGGCTGGTCAAGGGGAAAAACTGTTTTTT. Protein: CASIKAGQGEKLFF.

The chain joins TRBV9 to TRBJ2-7, with D perhaps matching TRBD1 or TRBD2 (5 bases each). Germline CDR1 and CDR2: SGDLS and YYNGEE. This CDR3 spans 14 amino acids. The ends were cut back, 2 bases at V and 5 bases at J, with 14 bases in the middle. CDR3 loop: CASSVGTAGNEQYF. CDR3 DNA: TGTGCCAGCAGCGTGGGGACGGCAGGGAACGAGCAGTACTTC.

J is TRBJ1-3 and V is TRBV6-6; TRBD1 might be the D (5 bases). This CDR3 is built from 13 residues. Germline V CDR1 and CDR2: MNHNY, SVGAGI (reference sequence). V was trimmed by 2 bases and J by 14 bases, leaving 16 bases between them. CDR3 region: CASSYATGPDVYF. DNA of the CDR3: TGTGCCAGCAGTTACGCGACGGGGCCGGACGTATATTTT.